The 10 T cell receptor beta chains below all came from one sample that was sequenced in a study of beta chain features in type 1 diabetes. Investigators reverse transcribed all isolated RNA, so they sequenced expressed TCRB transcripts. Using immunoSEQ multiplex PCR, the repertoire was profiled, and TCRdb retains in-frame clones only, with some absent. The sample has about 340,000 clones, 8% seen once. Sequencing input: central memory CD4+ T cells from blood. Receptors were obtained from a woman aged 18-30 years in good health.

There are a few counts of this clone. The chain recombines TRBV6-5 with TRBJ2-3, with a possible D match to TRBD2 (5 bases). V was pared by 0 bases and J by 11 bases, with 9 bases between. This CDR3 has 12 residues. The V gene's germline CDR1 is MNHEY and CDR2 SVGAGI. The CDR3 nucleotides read TGTGCCAGCAGTTACTCGAGGGTGGAGCAGTATTTT. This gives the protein CASSYSRVEQYF.

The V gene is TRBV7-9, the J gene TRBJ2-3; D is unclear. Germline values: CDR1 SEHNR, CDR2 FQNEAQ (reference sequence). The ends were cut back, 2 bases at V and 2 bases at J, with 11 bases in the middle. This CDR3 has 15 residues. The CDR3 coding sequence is TGTGCCAGCAGCTTAACTCTCCCCCACACAGATACGCAGTATTTT. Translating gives CASSLTLPHTDTQYF. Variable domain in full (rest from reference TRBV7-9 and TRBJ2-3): DTGVSQNPRHKITKRGQNVTFRCDPISEHNRLYWYRQTLGQGPEFLTYFQNEAQLEKSRLLSDRFSAERPKGSFSTLEIQRTEQGDSAMYLCASSLTLPHTDTQYFGPGTRLTVL.

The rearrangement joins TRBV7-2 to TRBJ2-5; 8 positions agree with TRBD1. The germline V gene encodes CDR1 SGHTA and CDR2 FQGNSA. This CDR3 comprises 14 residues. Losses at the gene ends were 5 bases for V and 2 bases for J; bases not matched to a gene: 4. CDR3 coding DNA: TGTGCCAGCAGCGTTGGACAGGGTCAAGAGACCCAGTACTTC. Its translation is CASSVGQGQETQYF.

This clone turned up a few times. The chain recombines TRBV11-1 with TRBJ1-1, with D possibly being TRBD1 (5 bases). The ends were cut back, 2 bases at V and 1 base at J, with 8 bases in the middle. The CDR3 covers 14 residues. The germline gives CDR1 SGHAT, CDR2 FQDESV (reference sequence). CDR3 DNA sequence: TGTGCCAGCAGCTTATACACAGGGAACACTGAAGCTTTCTTT. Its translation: CASSLYTGNTEAFF.

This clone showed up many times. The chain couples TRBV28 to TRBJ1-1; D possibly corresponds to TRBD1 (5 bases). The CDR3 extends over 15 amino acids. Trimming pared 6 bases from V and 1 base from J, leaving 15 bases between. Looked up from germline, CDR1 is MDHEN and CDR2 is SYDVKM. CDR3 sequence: CASSAAGTANTEAFF. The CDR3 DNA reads TGTGCCAGCAGCGCAGCCGGGACGGCGAACACTGAAGCTTTCTTT.

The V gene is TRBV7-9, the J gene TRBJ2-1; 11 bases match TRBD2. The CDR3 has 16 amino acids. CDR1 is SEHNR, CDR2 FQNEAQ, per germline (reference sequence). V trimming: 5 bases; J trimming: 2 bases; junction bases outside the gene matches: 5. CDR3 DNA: TGTGCCAGCAGCCGGGGACTAGCGGAACCCTACAATGAGCAGTTCTTC. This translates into CASSRGLAEPYNEQFF.

CDR3 residues: CASSVSGDTIYF. The CDR3 DNA sequence: TGTGCCAGCAGCGTATCCGGGGACACCATATATTTT. The chain recombines TRBV9 with TRBJ1-3; D is uncertain. CDR1 is SGDLS and CDR2 is YYNGEE in the germline V gene. V was shortened by 1 base and J by 8 bases, with 7 bases between the two germline ends. The CDR3 is made up of 12 amino acids.

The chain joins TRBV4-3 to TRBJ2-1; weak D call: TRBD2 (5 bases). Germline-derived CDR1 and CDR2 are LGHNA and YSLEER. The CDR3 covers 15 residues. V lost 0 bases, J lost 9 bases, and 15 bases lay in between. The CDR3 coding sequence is TGCGCCAGCAGCCAAGATGTGTCGTCGGCGGGTGAGCAGTTCTTC. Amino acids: CASSQDVSSAGEQFF.

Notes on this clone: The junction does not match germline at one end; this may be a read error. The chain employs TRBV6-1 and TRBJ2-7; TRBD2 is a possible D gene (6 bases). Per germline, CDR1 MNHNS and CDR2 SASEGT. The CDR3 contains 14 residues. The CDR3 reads CVSSEGGVWSEQYF. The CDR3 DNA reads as TGTGTCAGCAGTGAGGGCGGGGTGTGGAGCGAGCAGTACTTC.

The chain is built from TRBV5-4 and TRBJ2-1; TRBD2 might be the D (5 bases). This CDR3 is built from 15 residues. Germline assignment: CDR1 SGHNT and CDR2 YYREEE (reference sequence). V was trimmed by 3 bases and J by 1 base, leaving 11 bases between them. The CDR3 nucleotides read TGTGCCAGCAGCTCGAATAGCGATTCCTACAATGAGCAGTTCTTC. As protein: CASSSNSDSYNEQFF.